The 21 T cell receptor beta chains given below trace back to one sample, sequenced in a study of cytotoxic CD8 clonotypes in ibrutinib-treated CLL. Clones were read by immunoSEQ multiplex PCR, and TCRdb kept only the in-frame ones, dropping some. The sample shows about 140,000 clones, approximately 89% of them seen only once. Material: PBMCs, obtained after 12 months of ibrutinib treatment. These receptors came from a human donor with chronic lymphocytic leukemia.

This chain links TRBV9 with TRBJ1-4, with TRBD1 matching 9 bases. CDR1 SGDLS and CDR2 YYNGEE come from the germline V gene. This CDR3 is 16 amino acids long. Trimming removed 0 bases from V and 8 bases from J; junction bases left unmatched: 8. The chain's CDR3 is CASSVDLGQGMEKLFF. The CDR3 DNA sequence: TGTGCCAGCAGCGTAGACTTGGGACAGGGTATGGAAAAACTGTTTTTT. The full variable domain, in which reference TRBV9 and TRBJ1-4 provide the parts outside the CDR3, is DSGVTQTPKHLITATGQRVTLRCSPRSGDLSVYWYQQSLDQGLQFLIQYYNGEERAKGNILERFSAQQFPDLHSELNLSSLELGDSALYFCASSVDLGQGMEKLFFGSGTQLSVL.

A note on this clone: The junction departs from the called germline gene at one end, perhaps through a read error. V usage is TRBV28 and J usage is TRBJ2-2; D unresolved. CDR1 and CDR2 from the germline V gene are MDHEN and SYDVKM. There are 12 residues in the CDR3. The CDR3 coding sequence is TGTGCCAGCAGCTTATCCTACGGGGAGCTGTTTTTT. It yields the protein CASSLSYGELFF.

V usage is TRBV5-6 and J usage is TRBJ1-2; D call uncertain. V was cut by 7 bases and J by 0 bases, with 10 bases left in between. Germline V gene sequence: CDR1 SGHDT, CDR2 YYEEEE. CDR3 length: 13 residues. The chain's CDR3 is CASSGVTNYGYTF. CDR3 DNA sequence: TGTGCCAGCTCTGGAGTTACTAACTATGGCTACACCTTC.

The V and J genes are TRBV6-5 and TRBJ2-7; 7 bases are shared with TRBD2. The CDR3 totals 14 residues. The germline V gene has CDR1 MNHEY and CDR2 SVGAGI. The V segment lost 4 bases and the J segment 4 bases; nucleotides outside the gene matches: 7. CDR3 in amino acids: CASSSPPGGYEQYF. Written as DNA, the CDR3 is TGTGCCAGCAGTTCCCCCCCGGGGGGATACGAGCAGTACTTC.

The chain employs TRBV14 and TRBJ2-7; D uncertain. V lost 2 bases and J 3 bases, leaving 17 bases between the germline ends. This CDR3 is built from 16 residues. CDR1 and CDR2 (germline): SGHDN, FVKESK. The CDR3 sequence is CASSQFKLSGLYEQYF. In nucleotides, the CDR3 is TGTGCCAGCAGCCAATTTAAACTGTCCGGCCTCTACGAGCAGTACTTC.

This chain uses TRBV30 with TRBJ2-1, with 7 bases that match TRBD2. The V gene's germline CDR1 is GTSNPN and CDR2 SVGIG (reference sequence). This CDR3 spans 13 amino acids. V dropped 4 bases and J dropped 8; count of bases not matched to a gene: 8. This chain's CDR3 is CAWTGPSGDEQFF. The DNA of the CDR3 is TGTGCCTGGACAGGACCCAGCGGGGATGAGCAGTTCTTC.

This CDR3 is CSVGETQYF. The CDR3 DNA is TGCAGCGTTGGAGAGACCCAGTACTTC. This rearrangement joins TRBV29-1 to TRBJ2-5; D is unresolved. This CDR3 is built from 9 residues. V lost 4 bases to trimming and J lost 4 bases, with 1 base between them. Per germline, CDR1 SQVTM and CDR2 ANQGSEA.

The rearrangement joins TRBV19 to TRBJ1-2; possibly TRBD1 for D (6 bases). From germline, CDR1 is LNHDA and CDR2 SQIVND (reference sequence). V lost 7 bases to trimming and J lost 0 bases, with 12 bases between them. The CDR3 is 14 amino acids. CDR3 loop: CASTTGSSNYGYTF. In DNA, the CDR3 is TGTGCCAGTACCACAGGGTCTTCTAACTATGGCTACACCTTC.

This sequence joins TRBV20-1 and TRBJ2-5; D gene ambiguous. The V end was cut by 2 bases, the J end by 10 bases, with 11 bases between. This CDR3 is built from 11 residues. Germline CDR1 DFQATT, CDR2 SNEGSKA (reference sequence). The CDR3 sequence is CSARNTLGQYF. The CDR3 DNA sequence: TGCAGTGCTAGAAATACCCTAGGCCAGTACTTC.

The gene calls are TRBV7-2 and TRBJ2-7; 7 bases line up with TRBD2. The ends lost 5 bases at V and 3 bases at J; junction bases unmatched: 10. The CDR3 is made up of 15 amino acids. Germline loops: CDR1 SGHTA, CDR2 FQGNSA. The CDR3 region is CASSLTGGSIYEQYF. The CDR3 DNA reads as TGTGCCAGCAGCCTAACGGGCGGGAGTATCTACGAGCAGTACTTC.

This chain joins TRBV11-2 and TRBJ2-3; D might be TRBD2 (5 bases). The CDR3 has 16 amino acids. Germline assignment: CDR1 SGHAT and CDR2 FQNNGV. V lost 3 bases, J lost 0 bases, and 13 bases lay in between. The CDR3 is CASSFSRRTSTDTQYF. The CDR3 nucleotides are TGTGCCAGCAGCTTTTCTCGAAGGACTAGCACAGATACGCAGTATTTT.

The V call is TRBV28, the J call TRBJ2-7, with D tentatively TRBD2 (6 bases). CDR3 length: 15 amino acids. Germline CDR1 reads MDHEN; CDR2 reads SYDVKM. V was shortened by 6 bases and J by 2 bases, with 17 bases between the two germline ends. The CDR3 protein is CASSGGGQGAYEQYF. In DNA form, the CDR3 reads TGTGCCAGCAGCGGGGGTGGTCAGGGTGCCTACGAGCAGTACTTC.

The rearrangement joins TRBV7-9 to TRBJ2-2; D unclear. Trimming removed 1 base at V and 0 bases at J, with 3 bases between. The CDR3 consists of 14 residues. Germline V CDR1 and CDR2: SEHNR, FQNEAQ (reference sequence). The CDR3 here is CASSLGTNTGELFF. The CDR3 DNA sequence: TGTGCCAGCAGCTTAGGGACGAACACCGGGGAGCTGTTTTTT.

The chain combines TRBV11-2 with TRBJ2-7, with D possibly matching TRBD2 (5 bases). This CDR3 is built from 14 residues. Germline loops: CDR1 SGHAT, CDR2 FQNNGV. V was shortened by 2 bases and J by 7 bases, with 15 bases between the two germline ends. The CDR3 here is CASSLSRTVWEQYF. The DNA of the CDR3 is TGTGCCAGCAGCTTATCCAGGACTGTGTGGGAGCAGTACTTC.

The chain joins TRBV20-1 to TRBJ1-2; D uncertain. V lost 0 bases and J 8 bases, leaving 4 bases between the germline ends. The CDR3 length is 10 residues. Germline-derived CDR1 and CDR2 are DFQATT and SNEGSKA (reference sequence). CDR3 loop: CSARDSGYTF. In DNA, the CDR3 is TGCAGTGCTAGAGACAGCGGCTACACCTTC.

This clone was found once. CDR3 protein: CASSQDQGTVYNEQFF. The CDR3 DNA sequence: TGTGCCAGCAGCCAAGATCAAGGGACGGTCTACAATGAGCAGTTCTTC. This chain uses TRBV14 with TRBJ2-1, with D perhaps being TRBD1 or TRBD2 (5 bases each). Germline V gene data show CDR1 as SGHDN and CDR2 as FVKESK. The CDR3 runs to 16 residues. The ends were cut back, 0 bases at V and 3 bases at J, with 12 bases in the middle.

This clone was picked up one time. Germline is not matched at one junction end, which may reflect a read error. V is TRBV28 and J is TRBJ2-2; 9 nucleotides line up with TRBD1. CDR1 is MDHEN, CDR2 SYDVKM, per germline. This CDR3 is built from 12 residues. The CDR3 sequence is CASSLRQGGLFF. The CDR3 DNA reads TGTGCCAGCAGTTTAAGACAGGGGGGGCTGTTTTTT.

Comments on this clone: An end of the junction does not agree with germline; a read error may underlie this. This chain uses TRBV28 with TRBJ1-2; D remains unclear. In germline, CDR1 is MDHEN, CDR2 SYDVKM. The CDR3 is 12 residues long. The CDR3 region is CASRGQSLPARF. The CDR3 bases are TGTGCCAGCAGGGGTCAATCGCTGCCCGCGCGCTTC.

The rearrangement joins TRBV28 to TRBJ1-2, with a possible D match to TRBD1 (5 bases). The CDR3 length is 13 residues. V was shortened by 9 bases and J by 5 bases, with 16 bases between the two germline ends. CDR1 and CDR2 (germline): MDHEN, SYDVKM. CDR3 sequence (DNA): TGTGCCAGTTTTGCAGGGATATATTATGGCTACACCTTC. Translation gives CASFAGIYYGYTF.

This rearrangement joins TRBV14 to TRBJ2-1; unclear D gene. The CDR3 extends over 14 amino acids. Trimming pared 4 bases from V and 0 bases from J, leaving 7 bases between. CDR1 is SGHDN and CDR2 is FVKESK in the germline V gene. CDR3 amino acids: CASSPINSYNEQFF. CDR3 bases: TGTGCCAGCAGCCCTATTAACTCCTACAATGAGCAGTTCTTC.

The chain has TRBV6-5 and TRBJ2-5; D might be TRBD1 (6 bases). Trimming removed 0 bases from V and 5 bases from J, with 10 bases in between. The germline gives CDR1 MNHEY, CDR2 SVGAGI. The CDR3 covers 14 residues. CDR3 loop: CASSYSAQGETQYF. The CDR3 DNA follows: TGTGCCAGCAGTTACTCAGCCCAGGGGGAGACCCAGTACTTC.